This TCR beta chain derives from a study of a mutant IDH1 vaccine in newly diagnosed glioma (dated by TCRdb to about 2021). The study in broad terms: Vaccination started 4-6 weeks after radiotherapy alone, or was given together with temozolomide cycles in the groups whose treatment included chemotherapy. Peripheral blood samples were drawn at six visits, namely V03 (baseline), V05, V07, V10, V12 and V13. Before enrollment, patients had received standard therapy of radiotherapy alone, temozolomide alone, or radiochemotherapy with temozolomide; most received the combination. The week-35 safety follow-up took place at visit V12, and the week-47 end of study took place at visit V13. Of the approximately 30 treated patients, approximately 60% were male and approximately 38% were female, and a mean age of approximately 40 years was recorded. Longitudinal TCRB deep sequencing was performed for approximately 24 treated patients wherever samples were available for exploratory analyses. Overall results and qualifications from the work: Across multiple MHC alleles, vaccine-induced immune responses were seen in 85% to 95% of patients. It was noted by the authors that analyses of patient blood samples could not be reproduced owing to sample limitations. Changes in the top peripheral T cell clonotypes picked up by TCRB sequencing did not appear to be linked to pseudoprogression. PBMC samples for TCRB deep sequencing were selected based on availability.

Library preparation was by the immunoSEQ multiplex PCR assay. Rearranged TCR beta chain sequences were amplified with the hsTCRB Kit following the manufacturer's protocol. An Illumina MiSeq was used to sequence the TCRB libraries. Concerning the study's data processing: Demultiplexing, trimming and gene mapping were performed with the kit vendor's proprietary platform. TCRdb provides this immuneACCESS table in a form limited to in-frame rearrangements. Some clones are lacking; in checked studies, under half of them reflect an unresolved V gene, and why the rest are absent is not known. That table is the source of V, J and clone size, and D and trimming were worked out from the DNA. In this sample the table shows about 54,000 clones, about 90% of which occur a single time. Roughly 1.6% of the sample lies in the top ten. A remark on this clone: Which antigen it targets is not known. Base qualities are not at hand, and no much larger clone is one base apart.

The sample's time point label, in plain terms: week 35, safety follow-up. Each vaccine dose was 300 ug of a 20-mer mutant IDH1 peptide in Montanide, given subcutaneously with topical imiquimod. Patients were given eight vaccinations, in weeks 1, 3, 5, 7, 11, 15, 19 and 23, which matched visits V03 through V10. All donors had newly diagnosed IDH1-mutant astrocytomas of WHO grade 3 or 4 that showed loss of nuclear ATRX. The samples were drawn from NOA16, a multicentre, single-arm, open-label phase I trial in Germany that tested a mutant IDH1 peptide vaccine in humans for the first time. Genomic DNA for TCRB sequencing was extracted from EDTA blood using the DNeasy Blood and Tissue Kit. The V end gives up 5 bases and the J end 4 bases, leaving 7 bases in the junction not matched to a gene. The CDR3 numbers 14 residues from cysteine through phenylalanine. The retained sequence is limited to the CDR3, 42 bases, with the frame set at the first base. CDR1 SNHLY and CDR2 FYNNEI are derived from the germline V gene.

The sequence came from a middle-aged man with glioma. Recombination connected TRBV2 to TRBJ2-7; TRBD1 fits 8 bases in the junction. The sample consisted of PBMCs, taken from a glioma patient whose treatment included an IDH1 peptide vaccine. The CDR3 protein: CASSKQGGLYEQYF. The DNA is as follows: TGTGCCAGCAGTAAACAGGGGGGCCTGTACGAGCAGTACTTC.